The 32 T cell receptor beta chains listed next were all sequenced from one sample in a study of CD8 T cells in ankylosing spondylitis. TCRdb passed the 5' RACE reads through MiXCR, listing each CDR3 protein once. The sample records 30,000 to 45,000 distinct CDR3 sequences, about 15% being singletons. What was sequenced was blood. The receptors derive from a male donor with ankylosing spondylitis or in good health (not recorded which).

This clonotype was counted between two and nine times. This sequence joins TRBV3-1 and TRBJ2-4; TRBD2 agrees at 10 bases. J was trimmed by 1 base and V by 6 bases; bases with no gene match: 9. The germline CDR1 and CDR2 sequences are LGHDT and YNNKEL (reference sequence). CDR3 length: 17 amino acids. The CDR3 DNA follows: TGTGCCAGCAGTCTCCTAGCGGGGGCCTTTGCCAAAAACATTCAGTACTTC. It yields the protein CASSLLAGAFAKNIQYF. Drawing the rest from reference TRBV3-1 and TRBJ2-4, the complete variable domain is DTAVSQTPKYLVTQMGNDKSIKCEQNLGHDTMYWYKQDSKKFLKIMFSYNNKELIINETVPNRFSPKSPDKAHLNLHINSLELGDSAVYFCASSLLAGAFAKNIQYFGAGTRLSVL.

This clonotype has a handful of counts. The chain joins TRBV12-3 or TRBV12-4 to TRBJ2-2; TRBD2 matches at 11 bases. The CDR3 loop spans 19 amino acids. V lost 6 bases, J lost 0 bases, and 12 bases stayed unmatched. The CDR3 coding sequence is TGTGCCAGCAGCCGACGCCTAGCGGGAGGTACGGCGAACACCGGGGAGCTGTTTTTT. Translating it yields CASSRRLAGGTANTGELFF.

This clonotype was detected many times. J is TRBJ2-2 and V is TRBV10-3; 8 bases match TRBD2. V lost 7 bases to trimming and J lost 8 bases; unmatched junction nucleotides: 12. The V gene's germline CDR1 is ENHRY and CDR2 SYGVKD. CDR3 length: 15 amino acids. The CDR3 DNA is TGTGCCATCACTGGCCGGGAGGGCTCTATGGGGGAGCTGTTTTTT. Translated, it gives CAITGREGSMGELFF.

For the CDR3, the DNA is TGCAGCGTTGAAGATCAATTTGGACAGGGGAACTACAATGAGCAGTTCTTC. It codes for CSVEDQFGQGNYNEQFF. This chain connects TRBV29-1 to TRBJ2-1, with 9 bases matching TRBD1. V lost 0 bases and J lost 3; bases outside the gene matches: 9. Germline lookup yields CDR1 SQVTM and CDR2 ANQGSEA. The CDR3 extends over 17 amino acids.

A note on this clonotype: The conserved phenylalanine or tryptophan is not found at the CDR3 terminus, so this likely reflects a read error. The DNA is omitted, as the CDR3 cannot be located on it reliably, and the CDR3 follows TCRdb's listing. The genes are TRBV7-9 and TRBJ2-7; the D call of TRBD1 is as the table states it, not checked on the DNA. The CDR3 has 9 residues if both end residues are counted. The germline gives CDR1 SEHNR, CDR2 FQNEAQ (reference sequence). The CDR3 protein is CASSPRGGA.

This clonotype was seen a few times. This sequence joins TRBV20-1 and TRBJ2-2, with TRBD2 matching over 7 bases. Trimming cost V 0 bases and J 3 bases; bases outside gene matches: 7. The CDR3 is 16 residues long. From germline, CDR1 is DFQATT and CDR2 SNEGSKA (reference sequence). As DNA, the CDR3 is TGCAGTGCTAGAGATAGCGGGCCTAAAGACACCGGGGAGCTGTTTTTT. This translates into CSARDSGPKDTGELFF.

The J gene is TRBJ1-5, the V gene TRBV6-2 or TRBV6-3; D gene uncertain. Looked up from germline, CDR1 is MNHEY and CDR2 is SVGEGT. The CDR3 length is 12 residues. V lost 2 bases, J lost 6 bases, and 5 bases lay in between. The DNA of the CDR3 is TGTGCCAGCAGTTACGGAGGTCAGCCCCAGCATTTT. Translating it yields CASSYGGQPQHF.

This chain links TRBV20-1 with TRBJ2-5, with D maybe TRBD1 (6 bases). The CDR3 has 15 amino acids. Germline CDR1 DFQATT, CDR2 SNEGSKA (reference sequence). Between the trimmed V and J ends, which lost 3 bases and 4 bases, there was a span of 18 bases. The CDR3 DNA sequence: TGCAGTGCTAGTCAGCCGGTACAGGGTACAGAGACCCAGTACTTC. Translating gives CSASQPVQGTETQYF.

The chain links TRBV7-2 to TRBJ2-7; D is possibly TRBD1 or TRBD2 (5 bases each). This CDR3 spans 14 amino acids. The germline gives CDR1 SGHTA, CDR2 FQGNSA. Trimming stripped 1 base from V and 1 base from J, with 8 bases between. DNA for the CDR3: TGTGCCAGCAGCTTAGGTTGGGGGTCCTACGAGCAGTACGTC. Encoded protein: CASSLGWGSYEQYV.

The chain recombines TRBV12-3 or TRBV12-4 with TRBJ2-2, with no clear D. Trimming pared 0 bases from V and 1 base from J, leaving 3 bases between. The CDR3 is 14 amino acids. The CDR3 region is CASSLAKNTGELFF. The DNA for the CDR3 is TGTGCCAGCAGTTTAGCGAAGAACACCGGGGAGCTGTTTTTT.

This clonotype has a handful of counts. This sequence joins TRBV7-9 and TRBJ2-3; D is undetermined. In germline, CDR1 is SEHNR, CDR2 FQNEAQ (reference sequence). This CDR3 region has 12 residues. Trimming took off 5 bases at V and 6 bases at J, with 9 bases between the two ends. The CDR3 sequence: CASSRTTDTQYF. The CDR3 DNA reads TGTGCCAGCAGCCGCACAACCGATACGCAGTATTTT.

This clonotype has a handful of counts. This chain joins TRBV27 and TRBJ2-1; D gene unclear. V lost 2 bases and J 0 bases, leaving 11 bases between the germline ends. The CDR3 runs to 16 residues. The V gene's germline CDR1 is MNHEY and CDR2 SMNVEV (reference sequence). The CDR3 reads CASSLMAPSSYNEQFF. CDR3 bases: TGTGCCAGCAGTTTAATGGCGCCGAGCTCCTACAATGAGCAGTTCTTC.

This chain links TRBV5-8 with TRBJ2-1; 7 bases fit TRBD1. With 5 bases clipped from V and 3 bases from J, the junction kept 8 bases outside the gene matches. This CDR3 contains 15 residues. In germline, CDR1 is SGHTS, CDR2 YDEGEE. The CDR3 region has the DNA TGTGCCAGCAGGAAGGGACAGCTAGACTACAATGAGCAGTTCTTC. Translated, it gives CASRKGQLDYNEQFF.

The chain joins TRBV29-1 to TRBJ2-5, with D possibly matching TRBD2 (5 bases). CDR3 length: 16 amino acids. Trimming removed 1 base from V and 2 bases from J, with 17 bases in between. Germline V CDR1 and CDR2: SQVTM, ANQGSEA. The CDR3 loop reads CSVEGPRGETQETQYF. CDR3 DNA: TGCAGCGTTGAAGGGCCCCGGGGAGAGACTCAAGAGACCCAGTACTTC.

The chain recombines TRBV5-1 with TRBJ2-7, with TRBD1 matching 7 bases. The V gene end was trimmed by 2 bases and the J gene end by 3 bases; junction bases not matched to a gene: 5. The CDR3 consists of 14 residues. Germline CDR1 and CDR2: SGHRS and YFSETQ. The CDR3, as DNA: TGCGCCAGCAGCTTCGGGACAGTCCTCTACGAGCAGTACTTC. It codes for CASSFGTVLYEQYF.

This clonotype was seen a handful of times. V gene TRBV28 combines with J gene TRBJ2-3, with no clear D. The CDR3 contains 14 residues. Looked up from germline, CDR1 is MDHEN and CDR2 is SYDVKM. V gave up 3 bases and J gave up 0 bases, with 7 bases separating them. The CDR3 DNA reads as TGTGCCAGCAGTTTCCCGGCTAGCACAGATACGCAGTATTTT. Protein: CASSFPASTDTQYF.

This clonotype was observed a handful of times. The chain links TRBV20-1 to TRBJ2-1; no reliable D call. The CDR3 spans 11 residues. CDR1 and CDR2 from the germline V gene are DFQATT and SNEGSKA (reference sequence). V gave up 0 bases and J gave up 6 bases, with 3 bases separating them. The CDR3 protein is CSARDPNEQFF. As DNA, the CDR3 is TGCAGTGCTAGAGATCCCAATGAGCAGTTCTTC.

V usage is TRBV7-2 and J usage is TRBJ2-4, with unresolved D. Trimming removed 5 bases at V and 0 bases at J, with 11 bases between. This CDR3 region has 15 residues. Per germline, CDR1 SGHTA and CDR2 FQGNSA. CDR3 sequence (DNA): TGTGCCAGCAGCCTTACTCCCCCAGCCAAAAACATTCAGTACTTC. It yields the protein CASSLTPPAKNIQYF.

This clonotype showed up just a few times. The V call is TRBV7-2, the J call TRBJ1-5; D gene ambiguous. CDR3 length equals 15 residues. CDR1 is SGHTA, CDR2 FQGNSA, per germline. Trimming took 1 base from V and 11 from J, leaving 18 bases between them. The CDR3 here is CASSLEADGFRAQHF. The CDR3 region has the DNA TGTGCCAGCAGCTTAGAAGCGGATGGGTTCCGGGCCCAGCATTTT.

This clonotype was detected a few times. The chain links TRBV11-2 to TRBJ1-1; D is ambiguous. Germline V lookup: CDR1 SGHAT, CDR2 FQNNGV. V gave up 7 bases and J gave up 0 bases, with 15 bases separating them. The CDR3 totals 15 residues. As DNA, the CDR3 is TGTGCCAGCAAGCTTAATATCGGGATGAACACTGAAGCTTTCTTT. Its translation is CASKLNIGMNTEAFF.

The table lists this clonotype with a few counts. This CDR3 is CASRLQGAANTEAFF. CDR3 nucleotide sequence: TGTGCCAGTAGGCTACAGGGGGCTGCGAACACTGAAGCTTTCTTT. The genes are TRBV19 and TRBJ1-1, with 9 bases matching TRBD1. The CDR3 has 15 residues. Trimming removed 6 bases from V and 1 base from J; junction bases left unmatched: 6. Germline loops: CDR1 LNHDA, CDR2 SQIVND (reference sequence).

This chain uses TRBV14 with TRBJ1-4, with D hard to call. Trimming took 5 bases from V and 6 from J, leaving 7 bases between them. CDR1 and CDR2 (germline): SGHDN, FVKESK. The CDR3 loop spans 12 amino acids. CDR3 in amino acids: CASSLKDEKLFF. The DNA of the CDR3 is TGTGCCAGCAGCTTAAAGGATGAAAAACTGTTTTTT.

The chain combines TRBV15 with TRBJ2-4; D gene ambiguous. Between the trimmed V and J ends, which lost 0 bases and 0 bases, there was a span of 21 bases. The CDR3 loop spans 20 amino acids. Germline CDR1 is LNHNV and CDR2 is YYDKDF (reference sequence). CDR3 sequence: CATSRDPLAGWDPAKNIQYF. The CDR3 nucleotides are TGTGCCACCAGCAGAGATCCCCTGGCTGGGTGGGATCCAGCCAAAAACATTCAGTACTTC.

CDR3 DNA sequence: TGTGCCAGCAGTGAATTGTTGCAGCCAGTTTACGAGCAGTACGTC. Translating gives CASSELLQPVYEQYV. The rearrangement uses TRBV2 and TRBJ2-7; the D is unclear. Trimming took 2 bases from V and 4 from J, leaving 15 bases between them. Germline V gives CDR1 SNHLY, CDR2 FYNNEI. The CDR3 is 15 residues long.

This rearrangement joins TRBV29-1 to TRBJ1-4; no clear D gene. Germline V gives CDR1 SQVTM, CDR2 ANQGSEA. Trimming cost V 7 bases and J 6 bases, with 12 bases left between them. CDR3 length: 12 amino acids. The CDR3 region has the DNA TGCAGCGCACGGGTTAGCGATGAAAAACTGTTTTTT. It yields the protein CSARVSDEKLFF.

The chain is built from TRBV10-3 and TRBJ2-1; TRBD2 aligns across 12 bases. There are 15 residues in the CDR3. Germline V gene lookup returns CDR1 ENHRY and CDR2 SYGVKD. The ends lost 5 bases at V and 5 bases at J; junction bases unmatched: 4. The CDR3: CAISLAGGPDNEQFF. In DNA form, the CDR3 reads TGTGCCATCAGTCTAGCGGGAGGGCCGGACAATGAGCAGTTCTTC.

The J gene is TRBJ2-1, the V gene TRBV10-3, with 12 bases lining up with TRBD2. The CDR3 runs 15 residues. After removal of 6 bases from V and 5 bases from J, the junction contained 5 bases not matched to a gene. In germline, CDR1 is ENHRY, CDR2 SYGVKD. DNA of the CDR3: TGTGCCATCAGGACGACTAGCGGGGGAAACAATGAGCAGTTCTTC. It translates to CAIRTTSGGNNEQFF.

This clonotype was detected a few times. CDR3 region: CASSGQNSYNEQFF. CDR3 nucleotides: TGTGCCAGCAGCGGTCAAAACTCCTACAATGAGCAGTTCTTC. This rearrangement joins TRBV7-2 to TRBJ2-1; unclear D gene. The CDR3 totals 14 residues. Looked up from germline, CDR1 is SGHTA and CDR2 is FQGNSA. Trimming removed 5 bases from V and 0 bases from J, with 8 bases in between.

This clonotype was picked up a small number of times. This chain connects TRBV12-3 or TRBV12-4 to TRBJ2-2; 7 bases agree with TRBD1. The CDR3 covers 14 residues. Trimming cost V 8 bases and J 1 base; bases outside gene matches: 4. The CDR3 nucleotides are TGTGCCAGCGGGGGACAGAAGAACACCGGGGAGCTGTTTTTT. It is translated as CASGGQKNTGELFF.

This chain connects TRBV5-1 to TRBJ2-1, with D perhaps matching TRBD1 (8 bases). The germline V and J ends were trimmed by 3 bases and 5 bases, with 15 bases remaining between them. Germline assignment: CDR1 SGHRS and CDR2 YFSETQ. This CDR3 contains 15 residues. The CDR3 region has the DNA TGCGCCAGCAGCTCAGGACAGGGAGGGCACAATGAGCAGTTCTTC. Translated: CASSSGQGGHNEQFF. The whole variable domain, filled in from reference TRBV5-1 and TRBJ2-1, reads KAGVTQTPRYLIKTRGQQVTLSCSPISGHRSVSWYQQTPGQGLQFLFEYFSETQRNKGNFPGRFSGRQFSNSRSEMNVSTLELGDSALYLCASSSGQGGHNEQFFGPGTRLTVL.

In this sample, this clonotype turned up once. The chain joins TRBV7-9 to TRBJ2-5; no clear D gene. Germline V gene data show CDR1 as SEHNR and CDR2 as FQNEAQ (reference sequence). The CDR3 has 13 amino acids. The V end was cut by 3 bases, the J end by 1 base, with 6 bases between. Here the CDR3 reads CASSFGRQETQYF. Here the CDR3 DNA reads TGTGCCAGCAGCTTTGGGCGCCAAGAGACCCAGTACTTC.

This clonotype was counted between two and nine times. The rearrangement joins TRBV6-2 or TRBV6-3 to TRBJ2-1, with 9 bases fitting TRBD1. The CDR3 spans 15 residues. CDR1 and CDR2 (germline): MNHEY, SVGEGT. V lost 5 bases to trimming and J lost 5 bases; unmatched junction nucleotides: 7. CDR3 nucleotide sequence: TGTGCCAGCAGTAACTATCGACAGGGGGACAATGAGCAGTTCTTC. Its protein product is CASSNYRQGDNEQFF.